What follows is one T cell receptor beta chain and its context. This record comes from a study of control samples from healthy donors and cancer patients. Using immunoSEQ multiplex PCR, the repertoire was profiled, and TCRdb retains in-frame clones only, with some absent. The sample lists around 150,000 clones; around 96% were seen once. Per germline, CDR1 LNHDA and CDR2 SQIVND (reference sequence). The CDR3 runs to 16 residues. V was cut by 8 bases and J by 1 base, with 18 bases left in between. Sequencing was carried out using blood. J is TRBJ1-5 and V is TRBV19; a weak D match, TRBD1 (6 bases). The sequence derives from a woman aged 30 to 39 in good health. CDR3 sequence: CASCDRPIGSNQPQHF. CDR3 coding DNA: TGTGCCAGTTGTGACAGGCCGATCGGGAGCAATCAGCCCCAGCATTTT.